A single TCR beta chain is shown here with its context. The antigen remains undetermined. V was pared by 4 bases and J by 3 bases, with 7 bases between. This CDR3 is built from 12 residues. Germline V gives CDR1 SQVTM, CDR2 ANQGSEA. The sample originates from a study of CD4 T cells in relation to SARS-CoV-2 and coronaviruses. Sequencing was performed with immunoSEQ multiplex PCR; in TCRdb, only in-frame clones are kept and a portion is missing. There are around 15,000 clones in the sample; 82% occur only once, and 31% lies in the top ten. Unexposed donor CD4+ T cells date from about 2010-2018, before the COVID-19 pandemic. Isolation of CD4+ T cells took place after roughly nine days in culture.

This receptor was identified in a human donor in good health. The source material was CD4+ T cells from PBMCs, cultured in vitro. The chain employs TRBV29-1 and TRBJ1-5; D not resolved. DNA for the CDR3: TGCAGCGTTGGGCAGGACAATCAGCCCCAGCATTTT. Residues: CSVGQDNQPQHF.